This T cell receptor beta chain comes out of a study of OX40 agonist ivuxolimab in advanced cancers. Findings and caveats of the study: At 0.1 to 3.0 mg/kg and by week 6, CD4+ and CD8+ T cells in the blood had expanded clonally.

Of note for this clone: Its antigen remains unidentified.

Between the trimmed V and J ends, which lost 4 bases and 7 bases, there was a span of 17 bases. The CDR3 is 14 residues long. The germline gives CDR1 SGHDN, CDR2 FVKESK. Assay used: immunoSEQ multiplex PCR; TCRdb lists only in-frame clones, some missing. The sample gives tens of thousands of clones, 86% of which show up once; about 12% is in the top ten. The specimen comprised CD4+ or CD8+ T cells sorted from blood, sampled in a trial of the OX40 agonist ivuxolimab. The sequence came from an adult with an advanced solid tumor such as melanoma, head and neck, liver or kidney cancer. The rearrangement uses TRBV14 and TRBJ2-7, with D tentatively TRBD2 (5 bases). The CDR3 sequence is CASSPLMSPGEQYF. As DNA, the CDR3 is TGTGCCAGCAGCCCCCTTATGTCTCCGGGGGAGCAGTACTTC.